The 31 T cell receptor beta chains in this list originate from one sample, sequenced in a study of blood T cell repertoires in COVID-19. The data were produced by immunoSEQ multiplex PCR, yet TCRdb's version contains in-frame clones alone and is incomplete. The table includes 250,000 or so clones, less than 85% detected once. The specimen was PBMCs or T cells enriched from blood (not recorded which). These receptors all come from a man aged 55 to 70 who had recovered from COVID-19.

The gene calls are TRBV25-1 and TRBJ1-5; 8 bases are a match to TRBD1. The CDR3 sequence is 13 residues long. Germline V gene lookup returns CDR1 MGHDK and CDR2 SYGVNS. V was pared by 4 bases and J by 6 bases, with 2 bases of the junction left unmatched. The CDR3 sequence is CASSGQGTQPQHF. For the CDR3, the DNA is TGTGCCAGCAGTGGACAGGGGACTCAGCCCCAGCATTTT.

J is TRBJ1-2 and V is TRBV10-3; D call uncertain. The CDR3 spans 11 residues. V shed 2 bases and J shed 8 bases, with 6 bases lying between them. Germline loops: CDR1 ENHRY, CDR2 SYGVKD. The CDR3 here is CAISEVGGYTF. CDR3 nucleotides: TGTGCCATCAGTGAGGTTGGCGGCTACACCTTC.

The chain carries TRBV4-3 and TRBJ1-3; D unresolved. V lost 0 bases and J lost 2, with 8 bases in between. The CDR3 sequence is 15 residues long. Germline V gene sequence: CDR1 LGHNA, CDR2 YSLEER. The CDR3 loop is CASSQDIGPGNTIYF. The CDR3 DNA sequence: TGCGCCAGCAGCCAAGATATCGGTCCTGGAAACACCATATATTTT.

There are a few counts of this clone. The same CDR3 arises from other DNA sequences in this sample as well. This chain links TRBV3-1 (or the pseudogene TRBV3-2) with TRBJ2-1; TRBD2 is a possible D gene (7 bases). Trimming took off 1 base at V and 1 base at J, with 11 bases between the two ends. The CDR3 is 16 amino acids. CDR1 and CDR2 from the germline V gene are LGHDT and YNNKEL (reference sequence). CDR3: CASSQGRGGSYNEQFF. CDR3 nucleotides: TGTGCCAGCAGCCAAGGGAGGGGGGGGTCCTACAATGAGCAGTTCTTC.

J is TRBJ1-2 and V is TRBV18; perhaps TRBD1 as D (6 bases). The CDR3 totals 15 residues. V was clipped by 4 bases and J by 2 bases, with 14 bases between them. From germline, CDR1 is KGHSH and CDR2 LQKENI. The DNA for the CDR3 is TGTGCCAGCTCACTCTCACAGGGAGACAACTATGGCTACACCTTC. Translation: CASSLSQGDNYGYTF.

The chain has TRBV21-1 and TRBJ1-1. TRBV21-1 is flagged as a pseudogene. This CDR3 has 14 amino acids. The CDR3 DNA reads TGTGCCAGCAGCAAAGAGGGGGGGGCGCAGCGGGCTTTCTTT. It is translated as CASSKEGGAQRAFF.

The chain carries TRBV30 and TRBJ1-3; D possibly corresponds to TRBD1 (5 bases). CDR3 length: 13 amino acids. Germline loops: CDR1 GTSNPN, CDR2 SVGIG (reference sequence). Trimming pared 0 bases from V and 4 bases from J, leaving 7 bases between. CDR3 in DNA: TGTGCCTGGAGTGTTTGGGGCGGAAACACCATATATTTT. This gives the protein CAWSVWGGNTIYF. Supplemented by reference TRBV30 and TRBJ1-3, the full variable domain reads SQTIHQWPATLVQPVGSPLSLECTVEGTSNPNLYWYRQAAGRGLQLLFYSVGIGQISSEVPQNLSASRPQDRQFILSSKKLLLSDSGFYLCAWSVWGGNTIYFGEGSWLTVV.

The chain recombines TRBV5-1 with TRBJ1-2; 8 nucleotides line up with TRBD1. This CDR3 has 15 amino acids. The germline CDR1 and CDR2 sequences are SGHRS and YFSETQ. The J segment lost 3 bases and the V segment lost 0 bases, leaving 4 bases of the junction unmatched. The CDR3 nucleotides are TGCGCCAGCAGCTTGGTCAGGGGGCAAGACTATGGCTACACCTTC. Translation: CASSLVRGQDYGYTF. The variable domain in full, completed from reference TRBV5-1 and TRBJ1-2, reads KAGVTQTPRYLIKTRGQQVTLSCSPISGHRSVSWYQQTPGQGLQFLFEYFSETQRNKGNFPGRFSGRQFSNSRSEMNVSTLELGDSALYLCASSLVRGQDYGYTFGSGTRLTVV.

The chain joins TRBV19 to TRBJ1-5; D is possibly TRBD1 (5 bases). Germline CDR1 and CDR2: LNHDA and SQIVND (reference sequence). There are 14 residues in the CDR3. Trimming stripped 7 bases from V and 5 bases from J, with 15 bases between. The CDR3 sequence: CASTRGRADQPQHF. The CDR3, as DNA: TGTGCCAGTACCCGGGGGAGGGCGGATCAGCCCCAGCATTTT.

The CDR3 nucleotides are TGTGCCATCGGTACGGGCAATCAGCCCCAGCATTTT. Translated: CAIGTGNQPQHF. The gene calls are TRBV12-3 or TRBV12-4 and TRBJ1-5; D gene unclear. V was pared by 10 bases and J by 2 bases, with 9 bases between. The CDR3 covers 12 residues.

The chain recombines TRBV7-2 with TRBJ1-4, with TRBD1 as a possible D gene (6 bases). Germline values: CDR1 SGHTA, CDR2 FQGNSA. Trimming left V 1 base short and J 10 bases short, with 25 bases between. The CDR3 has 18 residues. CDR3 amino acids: CASSLVGGLVGAPRKLFF. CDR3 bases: TGTGCCAGCAGCTTAGTTGGTGGTTTGGTGGGGGCGCCTAGAAAACTGTTTTTT.

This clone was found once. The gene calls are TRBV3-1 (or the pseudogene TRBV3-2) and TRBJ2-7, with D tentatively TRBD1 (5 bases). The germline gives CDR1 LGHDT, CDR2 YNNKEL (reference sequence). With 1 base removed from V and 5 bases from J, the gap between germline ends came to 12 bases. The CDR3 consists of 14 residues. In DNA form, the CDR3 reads TGTGCCAGCAGCCAAGTGGCCAGGGCCCACGAGCAGTACTTC. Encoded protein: CASSQVARAHEQYF.

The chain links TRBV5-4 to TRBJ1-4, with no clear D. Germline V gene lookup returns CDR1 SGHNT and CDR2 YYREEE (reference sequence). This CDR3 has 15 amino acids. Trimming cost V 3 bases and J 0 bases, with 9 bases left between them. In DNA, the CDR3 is TGTGCCAGCAGCTCCCGGGGTGCAACTAATGAAAAACTGTTTTTT. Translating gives CASSSRGATNEKLFF.

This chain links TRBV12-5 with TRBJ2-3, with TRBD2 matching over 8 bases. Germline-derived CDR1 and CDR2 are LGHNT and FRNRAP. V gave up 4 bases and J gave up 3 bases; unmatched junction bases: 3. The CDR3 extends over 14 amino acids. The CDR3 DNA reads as TGTGCTAGTGGTTACGGGGGGGAAACAGATACGCAGTATTTT. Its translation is CASGYGGETDTQYF. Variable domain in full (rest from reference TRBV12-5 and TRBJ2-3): DARVTQTPRHKVTEMGQEVTMRCQPILGHNTVFWYRQTMMQGLELLAYFRNRAPLDDSGMPKDRFSAEMPDATLATLKIQPSEPRDSAVYFCASGYGGETDTQYFGPGTRLTVL.

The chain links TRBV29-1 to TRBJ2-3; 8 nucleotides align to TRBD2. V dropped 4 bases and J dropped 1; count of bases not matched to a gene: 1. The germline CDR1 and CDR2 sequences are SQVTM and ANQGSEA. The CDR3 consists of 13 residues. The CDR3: CSVGSGGTDTQYF. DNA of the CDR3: TGCAGCGTTGGTAGCGGGGGCACAGATACGCAGTATTTT.

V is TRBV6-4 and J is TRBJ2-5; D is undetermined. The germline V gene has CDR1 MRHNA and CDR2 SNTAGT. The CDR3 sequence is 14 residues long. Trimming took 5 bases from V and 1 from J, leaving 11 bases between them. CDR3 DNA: TGTGCCAGCAGTCCCGCCCCCGGCCAAGAGACCCAGTACTTC. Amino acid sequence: CASSPAPGQETQYF.

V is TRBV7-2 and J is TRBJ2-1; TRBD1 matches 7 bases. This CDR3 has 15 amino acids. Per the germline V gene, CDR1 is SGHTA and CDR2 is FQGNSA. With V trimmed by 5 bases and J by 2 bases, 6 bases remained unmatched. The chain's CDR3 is CASSLQGVAYNEQFF. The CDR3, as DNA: TGTGCCAGCAGCCTCCAGGGGGTTGCCTACAATGAGCAGTTCTTC.

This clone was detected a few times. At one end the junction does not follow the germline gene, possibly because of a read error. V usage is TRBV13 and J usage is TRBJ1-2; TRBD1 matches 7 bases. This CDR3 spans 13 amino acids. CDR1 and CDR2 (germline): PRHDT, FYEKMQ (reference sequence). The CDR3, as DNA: TGTGCCAGCAGCGTAGGACAGGAGAATGGCTACACCTTC. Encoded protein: CASSVGQENGYTF.

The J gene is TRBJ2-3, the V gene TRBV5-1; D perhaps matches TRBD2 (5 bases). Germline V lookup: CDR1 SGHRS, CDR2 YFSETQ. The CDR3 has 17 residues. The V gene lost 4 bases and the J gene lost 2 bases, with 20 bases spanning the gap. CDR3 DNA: TGCGCCAGCAGCCTTTCAGAGAGCGGTAGTAACACAGATACGCAGTATTTT. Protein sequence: CASSLSESGSNTDTQYF.

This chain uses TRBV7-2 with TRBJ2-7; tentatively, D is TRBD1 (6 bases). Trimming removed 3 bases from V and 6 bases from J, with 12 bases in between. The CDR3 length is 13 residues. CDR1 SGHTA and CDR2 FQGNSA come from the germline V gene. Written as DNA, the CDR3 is TGTGCCAGCAGCTTGGTCAGGGGATCCGAGCAGTACTTC. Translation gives CASSLVRGSEQYF. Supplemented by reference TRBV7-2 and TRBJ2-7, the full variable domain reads GAGVSQSPSNKVTEKGKDVELRCDPISGHTALYWYRQSLGQGLEFLIYFQGNSAPDKSGLPSDRFSAERTGGSVSTLTIQRTQQEDSAVYLCASSLVRGSEQYFGPGTRLTVT.

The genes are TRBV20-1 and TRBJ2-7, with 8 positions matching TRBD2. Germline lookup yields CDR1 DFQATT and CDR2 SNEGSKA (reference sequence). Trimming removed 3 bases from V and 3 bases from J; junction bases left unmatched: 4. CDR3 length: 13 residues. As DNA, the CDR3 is TGCAGTGCTAGTAGGCTAGCGGGCTACGAGCAGTACTTC. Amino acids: CSASRLAGYEQYF.

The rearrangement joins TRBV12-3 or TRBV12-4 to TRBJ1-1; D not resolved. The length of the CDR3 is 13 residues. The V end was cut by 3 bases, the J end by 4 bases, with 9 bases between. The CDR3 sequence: CASSFGPGTEAFF. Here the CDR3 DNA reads TGTGCCAGCAGTTTCGGTCCGGGCACTGAAGCTTTCTTT.

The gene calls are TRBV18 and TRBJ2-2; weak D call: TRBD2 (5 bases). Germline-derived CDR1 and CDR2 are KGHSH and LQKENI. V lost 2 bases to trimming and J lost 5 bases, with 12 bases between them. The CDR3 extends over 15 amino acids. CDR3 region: CASSPLGEGTGELFF. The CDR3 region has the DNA TGTGCCAGCTCACCATTGGGAGAAGGAACCGGGGAGCTGTTTTTT.

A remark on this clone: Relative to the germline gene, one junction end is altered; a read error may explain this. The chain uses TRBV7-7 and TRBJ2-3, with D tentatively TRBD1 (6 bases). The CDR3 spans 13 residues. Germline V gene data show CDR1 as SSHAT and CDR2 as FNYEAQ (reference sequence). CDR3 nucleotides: TGTGCTAGCAGCCACGGGACATCAGATACGCAGTATTTT. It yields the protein CASSHGTSDTQYF.

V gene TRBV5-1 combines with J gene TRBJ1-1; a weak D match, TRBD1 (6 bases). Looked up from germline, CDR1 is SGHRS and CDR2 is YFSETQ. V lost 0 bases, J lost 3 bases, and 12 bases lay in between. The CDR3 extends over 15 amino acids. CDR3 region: CASSLAGGQYTEAFF. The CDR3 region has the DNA TGCGCCAGCAGCTTGGCCGGGGGGCAGTACACTGAAGCTTTCTTT. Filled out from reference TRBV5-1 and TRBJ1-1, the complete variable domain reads KAGVTQTPRYLIKTRGQQVTLSCSPISGHRSVSWYQQTPGQGLQFLFEYFSETQRNKGNFPGRFSGRQFSNSRSEMNVSTLELGDSALYLCASSLAGGQYTEAFFGQGTRLTVV.

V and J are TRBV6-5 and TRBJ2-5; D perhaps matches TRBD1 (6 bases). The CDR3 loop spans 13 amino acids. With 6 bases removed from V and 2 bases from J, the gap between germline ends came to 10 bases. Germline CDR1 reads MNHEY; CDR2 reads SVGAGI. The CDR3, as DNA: TGTGCCAGCAGAGGACAGAAACAAGAGACCCAGTACTTC. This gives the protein CASRGQKQETQYF.

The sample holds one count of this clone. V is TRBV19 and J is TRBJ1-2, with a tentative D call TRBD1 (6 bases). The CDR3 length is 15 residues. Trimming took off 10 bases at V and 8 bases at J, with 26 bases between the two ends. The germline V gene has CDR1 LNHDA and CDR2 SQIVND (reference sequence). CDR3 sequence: CATSYNWGGNMGYTF. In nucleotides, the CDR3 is TGTGCCACAAGCTATAACTGGGGGGGCAATATGGGCTACACCTTC.

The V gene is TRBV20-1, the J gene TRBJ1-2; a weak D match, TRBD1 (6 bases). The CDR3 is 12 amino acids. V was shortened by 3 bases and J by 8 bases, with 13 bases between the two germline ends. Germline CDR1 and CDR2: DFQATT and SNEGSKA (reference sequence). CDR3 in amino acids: CSASSGVDGYTF. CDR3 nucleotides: TGCAGTGCTAGTTCAGGGGTGGACGGCTACACCTTC.

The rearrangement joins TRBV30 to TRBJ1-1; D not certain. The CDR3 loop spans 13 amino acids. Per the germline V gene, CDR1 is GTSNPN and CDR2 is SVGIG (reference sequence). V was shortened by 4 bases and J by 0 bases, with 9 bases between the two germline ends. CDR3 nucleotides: TGTGCCTGGATACCGCAGATGAACACTGAAGCTTTCTTT. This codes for CAWIPQMNTEAFF.

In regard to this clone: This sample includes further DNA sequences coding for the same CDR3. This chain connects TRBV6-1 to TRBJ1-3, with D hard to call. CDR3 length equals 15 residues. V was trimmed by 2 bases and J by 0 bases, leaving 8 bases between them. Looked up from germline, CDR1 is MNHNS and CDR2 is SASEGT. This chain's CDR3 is CASSESGSSGNTIYF. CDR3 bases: TGTGCCAGCAGTGAATCGGGAAGCTCTGGAAACACCATATATTTT.

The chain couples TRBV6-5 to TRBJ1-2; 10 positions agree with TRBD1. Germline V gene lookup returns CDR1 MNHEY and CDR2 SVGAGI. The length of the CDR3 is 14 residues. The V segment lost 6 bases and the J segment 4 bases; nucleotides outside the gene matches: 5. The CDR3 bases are TGTGCCAGCAGAGAGACAGGGGGCCTCTATGGCTACACCTTC. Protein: CASRETGGLYGYTF.